The 18 T cell receptor beta chains given below trace back to one sample, sequenced in a study of T-cell reconstitution after alpha-beta-depleted transplantation in children. The library targeted TCRbeta and was prepared with unique molecular identifiers. TCRdb analysed the PCR reads with MiXCR anew, one entry per CDR3 protein. The table records approximately 980,000 distinct CDR3 sequences, about 29% of them present only once. Sequences were derived from PBMCs, mostly from graft donor cells, sampled 360 days after TCRalphabeta/CD19-depleted stem cell transplant. The origin of the receptors is a boy in the first two years of life who had a stem cell transplant for SCID, so the T cells may come from the graft donor.

This chain's CDR3 is CASSHEGQGSSYNEQFF. The CDR3 DNA reads as TGTGCCAGCAGCCACGAGGGACAGGGGTCTTCCTACAATGAGCAGTTCTTC. The chain combines TRBV14 with TRBJ2-1; 10 nucleotides line up with TRBD1. CDR3 length equals 17 residues. Germline CDR1 SGHDN, CDR2 FVKESK. Trimming took 3 bases from V and 1 from J; bases not matched to a gene: 6.

The V call is TRBV28, the J call TRBJ2-7; D gene unclear. V was shortened by 5 bases and J by 2 bases, with 10 bases between the two germline ends. The germline gives CDR1 MDHEN, CDR2 SYDVKM. The CDR3 contains 13 residues. Here the CDR3 DNA reads TGTGCCAGCAGTGGGCGGAACACCTACGAGCAGTACTTC. Encoded protein: CASSGRNTYEQYF.

Concerning this clonotype itself: One junction end disagrees with the germline gene, perhaps due to a read error. V usage is TRBV20-1 and J usage is TRBJ2-1; D might be TRBD1 (6 bases). Germline-derived CDR1 and CDR2 are DFQATT and SNEGSKA (reference sequence). CDR3 length: 13 residues. The CDR3 DNA sequence: TGCAGTGCTAGACTAGTTGGGGGCAATGAGCAGCTCTTC. This gives the protein CSARLVGGNEQLF.

This clonotype was seen a few times. The J gene is TRBJ2-7, the V gene TRBV27; unclear D gene. The CDR3 is 14 amino acids. Germline V gene lookup returns CDR1 MNHEY and CDR2 SMNVEV (reference sequence). The V end lost 0 bases, the J end lost 0 bases, and 6 bases lay between the germline ends. The CDR3 loop reads CASSLSDGSYEQYF. The CDR3 DNA is TGTGCCAGCAGTTTATCTGACGGCTCCTACGAGCAGTACTTC.

The genes are TRBV4-3 and TRBJ2-3; D might be TRBD1 or TRBD2, each matching 6 bases. The CDR3 consists of 15 residues. From germline, CDR1 is LGHNA and CDR2 YSLEER. Trimming removed 1 base at V and 4 bases at J, with 12 bases between. The CDR3 loop reads CASSQGGAGPDTQYF. As DNA, the CDR3 is TGCGCCAGCAGCCAAGGGGGGGCCGGGCCAGATACGCAGTATTTT.

This chain uses TRBV27 with TRBJ2-3, with 16 positions matching TRBD2. V lost 4 bases to trimming and J lost 4 bases; unmatched junction nucleotides: 5. The germline V gene has CDR1 MNHEY and CDR2 SMNVEV (reference sequence). CDR3 length: 17 residues. The CDR3: CASSWGLAGGQPDTQYF. In DNA, the CDR3 is TGTGCCAGCAGTTGGGGACTAGCGGGGGGGCAGCCAGATACGCAGTATTTT.

Only a few counts were recorded for this clonotype. This rearrangement joins TRBV4-1 to TRBJ1-2, with TRBD1 identical over 7 bases. Germline values: CDR1 MGHRA, CDR2 YSYEKL. The CDR3 loop spans 15 amino acids. Unmatched junction bases numbered 4, after V lost 0 bases and J lost 3 bases. The CDR3 nucleotides read TGCGCCAGCAGCCAAGATCCAGGGGGGGACTATGGCTACACCTTC. It codes for CASSQDPGGDYGYTF.

This clonotype was detected only a few times. The chain links TRBV6-2 or TRBV6-3 to TRBJ2-5; D is unclear. The CDR3 contains 17 residues. The V gene's germline CDR1 is MNHEY and CDR2 SVGEGT. The V gene lost 5 bases and the J gene lost 1 base, with 20 bases spanning the gap. This CDR3 reads CASSPKWGRLGQETQYF. The CDR3 region has the DNA TGTGCCAGCAGTCCTAAGTGGGGAAGGCTTGGCCAAGAGACCCAGTACTTC.

The chain links TRBV29-1 to TRBJ2-2; D is undetermined. V lost 4 bases to trimming and J lost 1 base, with 16 bases between them. This CDR3 is 16 amino acids long. Germline-derived CDR1 and CDR2 are SQVTM and ANQGSEA. CDR3 residues: CSVVFNGVGNTGELFF. In DNA, the CDR3 is TGCAGCGTTGTTTTTAATGGGGTGGGGAACACCGGGGAGCTGTTTTTT.

The chain uses TRBV5-1 and TRBJ2-5; possibly TRBD2 for D (6 bases). There are 14 residues in the CDR3. Germline CDR1 and CDR2: SGHRS and YFSETQ. V was pared by 0 bases and J by 5 bases, with 11 bases between. CDR3 residues: CASSLVGAGETQYF. The CDR3 region has the DNA TGCGCCAGCAGCTTGGTCGGCGCGGGGGAGACCCAGTACTTC.

This clonotype was picked up a small number of times. The V call is TRBV4-3, the J call TRBJ2-4; D is perhaps TRBD1 (5 bases). V lost 1 base and J 13 bases, leaving 14 bases between the germline ends. The CDR3 is 13 amino acids. Looked up from germline, CDR1 is LGHNA and CDR2 is YSLEER. The CDR3 DNA reads TGCGCCAGCAGCCAAGCTCGGCAGGGCCTACAGTACTTC. It yields the protein CASSQARQGLQYF.

This clonotype was observed a handful of times. The chain is built from TRBV29-1 and TRBJ2-1; D is unresolved. Germline V gene data show CDR1 as SQVTM and CDR2 as ANQGSEA. The V end was cut by 7 bases, the J end by 4 bases, with 5 bases between. CDR3 length: 10 residues. The CDR3 here is CSGTYNEQFF. The CDR3 DNA follows: TGCAGCGGTACTTACAATGAGCAGTTCTTC.

This clonotype was seen only a few times. The rearrangement links TRBV7-9 to TRBJ2-5; D call uncertain. V was cut by 1 base and J by 5 bases, with 8 bases left in between. This CDR3 has 13 residues. Germline-derived CDR1 and CDR2 are SEHNR and FQNEAQ (reference sequence). The CDR3 nucleotides read TGTGCCAGCAGCTTAGGTCACCGGGAGACCCAGTACTTC. It encodes CASSLGHRETQYF.

The chain links TRBV20-1 to TRBJ2-1; 7 nucleotides line up with TRBD2. This CDR3 is built from 13 residues. Germline values: CDR1 DFQATT, CDR2 SNEGSKA (reference sequence). With 6 bases clipped from V and 6 bases from J, the junction kept 8 bases outside the gene matches. The CDR3 DNA is TGCAGTGCCCCCGGACTAGAGTCCAATGAGCAGTTCTTC. Protein: CSAPGLESNEQFF.

This clonotype was counted once. This rearrangement joins TRBV6-5 to TRBJ1-1; maybe TRBD1 (6 bases). Trimming stripped 1 base from V and 3 bases from J, with 12 bases between. The CDR3 spans 15 residues. Germline V CDR1 and CDR2: MNHEY, SVGAGI. The chain's CDR3 is CASSYYRVLDTEAFF. The CDR3 bases are TGTGCCAGCAGTTACTACAGGGTCTTAGACACTGAAGCTTTCTTT.

The J gene is TRBJ1-5, the V gene TRBV7-8, with a possible D match to TRBD1 (6 bases). This CDR3 contains 15 residues. V was pared by 1 base and J by 3 bases, with 10 bases between. Germline lookup yields CDR1 SGHVS and CDR2 FQNEAQ. The CDR3 here is CASSLVRGDNQPQHF. The CDR3, as DNA: TGTGCCAGCAGCTTAGTCAGGGGTGACAATCAGCCCCAGCATTTT.

The CDR3 nucleotides are TGCGCCAGCAGCTCACTACTAGCGGGGGGCAAGTACAATGAGCAGTTCTTC. Translated: CASSSLLAGGKYNEQFF. The V and J genes are TRBV5-1 and TRBJ2-1, with 12 bases aligning to TRBD2. Trimming cost V 3 bases and J 4 bases; bases outside gene matches: 8. Germline CDR1 is SGHRS and CDR2 is YFSETQ. The CDR3 totals 17 residues.

The V gene is TRBV7-3, the J gene TRBJ2-2; 9 bases match TRBD2. The length of the CDR3 is 15 residues. Per germline, CDR1 SGHTA and CDR2 FQGTGA. The ends lost 5 bases at V and 4 bases at J; junction bases unmatched: 5. The CDR3 sequence is CASSPSGGSTGELFF. In nucleotides, the CDR3 is TGTGCCAGCAGCCCCAGCGGGGGGAGCACCGGGGAGCTGTTTTTT.